These 25 T cell receptor beta chains originate from one sample sequenced in a study of T-cell memory formation after mild COVID-19. TCRdb re-derived calls from the 5' RACE reads in MiXCR, one entry per CDR3 protein. The sample holds about 290,000 distinct CDR3 sequences, about a sixth seen once. Sequencing used PBMCs or a T cell subset sorted from them (not recorded which). The receptors were sampled from a man aged 18 to 29 who had mild COVID-19 (a few samples of this study predate the infection). Cell type and time point are not known.

This clonotype was seen more than once but under ten times. The rearrangement links TRBV5-5 to TRBJ1-2, with D unclear. Germline CDR1 is SGHKS and CDR2 is YYEKEE (reference sequence). The CDR3 is 15 amino acids. Trimming cost V 0 bases and J 2 bases, with 11 bases left between them. The CDR3 is CASSLVQSPNYGYTF. In nucleotides, the CDR3 is TGTGCCAGCAGCTTGGTACAATCACCCAACTATGGCTACACCTTC. Full variable domain (missing parts from reference TRBV5-5 and TRBJ1-2): DAGVTQSPTHLIKTRGQQVTLRCSPISGHKSVSWYQQVLGQGPQFIFQYYEKEERGRGNFPDRFSARQFPNYSSELNVNALLLGDSALYLCASSLVQSPNYGYTFGSGTRLTVV.

The J gene is TRBJ1-1, the V gene TRBV6-5, with 7 positions matching TRBD1. This CDR3 is 15 amino acids long. Per germline, CDR1 MNHEY and CDR2 SVGAGI. Losses at the gene ends were 5 bases for V and 5 bases for J; bases not matched to a gene: 11. DNA of the CDR3: TGTGCCAGCAGTCACAGGGGTTCGGGGGTGACTGAAGCTTTCTTT. Its protein product is CASSHRGSGVTEAFF.

This clonotype has only a few counts. This chain connects TRBV20-1 to TRBJ1-1; D gene uncertain. The CDR3 is made up of 12 amino acids. V was shortened by 2 bases and J by 1 base, with 5 bases between the two germline ends. CDR1 DFQATT and CDR2 SNEGSKA come from the germline V gene (reference sequence). CDR3 amino acids: CSARQPNTEAFF. CDR3 sequence (DNA): TGCAGTGCTAGACAGCCGAACACTGAAGCTTTCTTT.

The chain has TRBV7-9 and TRBJ2-5; 7 bases are a match to TRBD1. Germline trimming cut 5 bases from V and 2 bases from J; bases unmatched to any gene: 14. This CDR3 has 17 residues. Germline CDR1 and CDR2: SEHNR and FQNEAQ (reference sequence). The CDR3 spells CASSPTPEGASQETQYF. CDR3 coding DNA: TGTGCCAGCAGCCCCACCCCCGAGGGGGCGAGTCAAGAGACCCAGTACTTC.

Only a few counts were recorded for this clonotype. The CDR3 region has the DNA TGCGCCAGCAGCAACGGCCAGAGAGGCGCCGGGGAGCTGTTTTTT. It encodes CASSNGQRGAGELFF. The chain recombines TRBV5-1 with TRBJ2-2; D unresolved. This CDR3 comprises 15 residues. CDR1 is SGHRS, CDR2 YFSETQ, per germline. V gave up 4 bases and J gave up 6 bases, with 16 bases separating them.

This clonotype was picked up a small number of times. This CDR3 is CASSLTGSEQFF. The CDR3 DNA is TGTGCCAGCAGCTTAACGGGTAGTGAGCAGTTCTTC. This chain joins TRBV11-2 and TRBJ2-1, with D unclear. In germline, CDR1 is SGHAT, CDR2 FQNNGV. CDR3 size: 12 residues. V lost 2 bases, J lost 9 bases, and 8 bases lay in between.

The rearrangement joins TRBV5-1 to TRBJ1-5; D may be TRBD1 (5 bases). The CDR3 loop spans 15 amino acids. V shed 0 bases and J shed 3 bases, with 10 bases lying between them. Germline V gives CDR1 SGHRS, CDR2 YFSETQ. CDR3 coding DNA: TGCGCCAGCAGCTTGGAGGGGAAATTCAATCAGCCCCAGCATTTT. This encodes CASSLEGKFNQPQHF.

This clonotype was picked up one time. The chain uses TRBV14 and TRBJ2-2; D gene unclear. The CDR3 covers 14 residues. CDR1 SGHDN and CDR2 FVKESK come from the germline V gene. The germline V and J ends were trimmed by 5 bases and 4 bases, with 11 bases remaining between them. CDR3 in DNA: TGTGCCAGCAGCGAGTGGGTTGGCACCGGGGAGCTGTTTTTT. This encodes CASSEWVGTGELFF.

At least ten counts were recorded for this clonotype. The V gene is TRBV6-1, the J gene TRBJ1-2, with D tentatively TRBD1 (5 bases). CDR1 is MNHNS and CDR2 is SASEGT in the germline V gene. Trimming cost V 3 bases and J 4 bases, with 9 bases left between them. The CDR3 runs 13 residues. CDR3 bases: TGTGCCAGCAGTGACAGGGTGACCTATGGCTACACCTTC. This gives the protein CASSDRVTYGYTF.

A few counts support this clonotype. This chain links TRBV7-2 with TRBJ1-1; maybe TRBD1 (6 bases). Germline V gene lookup returns CDR1 SGHTA and CDR2 FQGNSA. The CDR3 is 14 residues long. Trimming left V 1 base short and J 0 bases short, with 6 bases between. The CDR3 DNA reads TGTGCCAGCAGCTTAGAGGGGGTGAACACTGAAGCTTTCTTT. Its translation: CASSLEGVNTEAFF.

V gene TRBV10-3 combines with J gene TRBJ2-7; D not certain. V was pared by 2 bases and J by 6 bases, with 11 bases between. Germline-derived CDR1 and CDR2 are ENHRY and SYGVKD. The CDR3 consists of 13 residues. This chain's CDR3 is CAISEVESGEQYV. CDR3 sequence (DNA): TGTGCCATCAGTGAGGTGGAGTCGGGCGAGCAGTACGTC.

The chain uses TRBV7-2 and TRBJ2-5, with D perhaps matching TRBD2 (6 bases). Germline loops: CDR1 SGHTA, CDR2 FQGNSA. The CDR3 is 14 residues long. V lost 6 bases and J 4 bases, leaving 15 bases between the germline ends. CDR3 in amino acids: CASSRGGRGETQYF. CDR3 in DNA: TGTGCCAGCAGTCGTGGGGGGAGAGGAGAGACCCAGTACTTC.

The chain couples TRBV7-6 to TRBJ2-5; possibly TRBD2 for D (6 bases). CDR3 length equals 15 residues. Per the germline V gene, CDR1 is SGHVS and CDR2 is FNYEAQ. Trimming shortened V by 4 bases and J by 3 bases, and 15 bases separated the two germline ends. This CDR3 is CASSSGDNWKETQYF. The CDR3 DNA is TGTGCCAGCAGCTCGGGGGATAATTGGAAAGAGACCCAGTACTTC.

The chain is built from TRBV30 and TRBJ1-6; no reliable D call. The V gene lost 0 bases and the J gene lost 9 bases, with 6 bases spanning the gap. The CDR3 is 12 amino acids. Germline V gene sequence: CDR1 GTSNPN, CDR2 SVGIG (reference sequence). This CDR3 is CAWSVRGSPLHF. In DNA form, the CDR3 reads TGTGCCTGGAGTGTACGGGGTTCACCCCTCCACTTT. The entire variable domain, with the rest obtained from reference TRBV30 and TRBJ1-6, is as follows: SQTIHQWPATLVQPVGSPLSLECTVEGTSNPNLYWYRQAAGRGLQLLFYSVGIGQISSEVPQNLSASRPQDRQFILSSKKLLLSDSGFYLCAWSVRGSPLHFGNGTRLTVT.

The rearrangement joins TRBV20-1 to TRBJ1-1, with no clear D. Germline V gives CDR1 DFQATT, CDR2 SNEGSKA (reference sequence). This CDR3 is 13 amino acids long. Trimming took off 3 bases at V and 0 bases at J, with 8 bases between the two ends. The CDR3 protein is CSASRKMNTEAFF. The CDR3 nucleotides read TGCAGTGCTAGCCGAAAAATGAACACTGAAGCTTTCTTT.

The chain links TRBV12-3 or TRBV12-4 to TRBJ2-4; 10 bases align to TRBD2. This CDR3 comprises 12 residues. V gave up 8 bases and J gave up 6 bases; unmatched junction bases: 1. The CDR3 DNA is TGTGCCAGCGGACTAGCGGTAAACATTCAGTACTTC. Translation gives CASGLAVNIQYF.

The genes are TRBV10-3 and TRBJ1-3; D is uncertain. V was pared by 2 bases and J by 9 bases, with 17 bases between. CDR3 length equals 15 residues. Germline values: CDR1 ENHRY, CDR2 SYGVKD. CDR3 in amino acids: CAISEPTTSPGTIYF. The CDR3 DNA is TGTGCCATCAGTGAGCCGACGACTTCCCCCGGCACCATATATTTT.

This clonotype was counted between two and nine times. This chain links TRBV4-2 with TRBJ1-2, with no clear D. Germline loops: CDR1 LGHNA, CDR2 YNFKEQ. Trimming left V 4 bases short and J 4 bases short, with 16 bases between. CDR3 length: 15 residues. The CDR3 loop reads CASSPEEGTSYGYTF. CDR3 sequence (DNA): TGTGCCAGCAGCCCAGAGGAGGGAACGAGCTATGGCTACACCTTC.

At least ten counts were recorded for this clonotype. V usage is TRBV5-1 and J usage is TRBJ2-3; no firm D call. This CDR3 region has 14 residues. V was cut by 0 bases and J by 2 bases, with 7 bases left in between. Germline V lookup: CDR1 SGHRS, CDR2 YFSETQ. CDR3 loop: CASSLVQATDTQYF. Written as DNA, the CDR3 is TGCGCCAGCAGCTTGGTTCAGGCCACAGATACGCAGTATTTT. The variable domain in full, completed from reference TRBV5-1 and TRBJ2-3, reads KAGVTQTPRYLIKTRGQQVTLSCSPISGHRSVSWYQQTPGQGLQFLFEYFSETQRNKGNFPGRFSGRQFSNSRSEMNVSTLELGDSALYLCASSLVQATDTQYFGPGTRLTVL.

The chain has TRBV15 and TRBJ1-6; TRBD1 is a possible D gene (5 bases). The CDR3 totals 16 residues. Germline V gene lookup returns CDR1 LNHNV and CDR2 YYDKDF (reference sequence). Trimming cost V 0 bases and J 1 base, with 7 bases left between them. The CDR3 DNA reads TGTGCCACCAGCAGAGATAGGACATCCTATAATTCACCCCTCCACTTT. Translated: CATSRDRTSYNSPLHF. Filled out from reference TRBV15 and TRBJ1-6, the complete variable domain reads DAMVIQNPRYQVTQFGKPVTLSCSQTLNHNVMYWYQQKSSQAPKLLFHYYDKDFNNEADTPDNFQSRRPNTSFCFLDIRSPGLGDTAMYLCATSRDRTSYNSPLHFGNGTRLTVT.

CDR3 nucleotides: TGTGCCAGCTCACCCACCTTGGGAGATACGCAGTATTTT. This gives the protein CASSPTLGDTQYF. This chain connects TRBV18 to TRBJ2-3; D is ambiguous. CDR1 is KGHSH and CDR2 is LQKENI in the germline V gene. V was trimmed by 3 bases and J by 5 bases, leaving 9 bases between them. The CDR3 runs to 13 residues.

This clonotype turned up a few times. This sequence joins TRBV18 and TRBJ1-1; a possible D gene is TRBD1 (5 bases). Germline CDR1 is KGHSH and CDR2 is LQKENI. There are 15 residues in the CDR3. The ends were cut back, 0 bases at V and 10 bases at J, with 18 bases in the middle. The CDR3 region is CASSPPQGGLLLAFF. CDR3 coding DNA: TGTGCCAGCTCACCACCGCAGGGCGGGCTACTGCTAGCTTTCTTT.

The genes are TRBV7-2 and TRBJ2-3, with a possible D match to TRBD2 (5 bases). V was pared by 2 bases and J by 2 bases, with 14 bases between. This CDR3 contains 16 residues. Germline CDR1 SGHTA, CDR2 FQGNSA. DNA for the CDR3: TGTGCCAGCAGCTTATCACCACCGGGATACACAGATACGCAGTATTTT. This gives the protein CASSLSPPGYTDTQYF. Full variable domain (missing parts from reference TRBV7-2 and TRBJ2-3): GAGVSQSPSNKVTEKGKDVELRCDPISGHTALYWYRQSLGQGLEFLIYFQGNSAPDKSGLPSDRFSAERTGGSVSTLTIQRTQQEDSAVYLCASSLSPPGYTDTQYFGPGTRLTVL.

V usage is TRBV18 and J usage is TRBJ2-5, with a weak D call TRBD1 (5 bases). Trimming took off 4 bases at V and 5 bases at J, with 17 bases between the two ends. Germline CDR1 KGHSH, CDR2 LQKENI. The CDR3 sequence is 15 residues long. The CDR3 DNA sequence: TGTGCCAGCTCACGCCGCCCGGTCAGGGCGGAGACCCAGTACTTC. Translation: CASSRRPVRAETQYF.

This clonotype was observed a handful of times. This chain links TRBV29-1 with TRBJ1-1; D gene ambiguous. V was trimmed by 4 bases and J by 0 bases, leaving 9 bases between them. The V gene's germline CDR1 is SQVTM and CDR2 ANQGSEA. The CDR3 sequence is 13 residues long. The chain's CDR3 is CSVAFAMNTEAFF. The CDR3 DNA reads TGCAGCGTTGCGTTTGCTATGAACACTGAAGCTTTCTTT. Looking up the rest from reference TRBV29-1 and TRBJ1-1 gives the full variable domain: SAVISQKPSRDICQRGTSLTIQCQVDSQVTMMFWYRQQPGQSLTLIATANQGSEATYESGFVIDKFPISRPNLTFSTLTVSNMSPEDSSIYLCSVAFAMNTEAFFGQGTRLTVV.